A selection of T cell receptor beta chains follows, all from one sample in a study of blood T cell repertoires in COVID-19. Method: immunoSEQ multiplex PCR; TCRdb's copy keeps in-frame clones and lacks some. The sample lists about 130,000 clones, about 82% occurring once. The source material was peripheral blood. The receptors stem from a human donor in a cohort sampled during active COVID-19. CDR3s leave out the opening cysteine and the closing phenylalanine or tryptophan. D genes are given only for firm matches. A row's size may be missing; if present it is once, few, many or a size class.

size: .; J: TRBJ2-7; V: TRBV14; D: TRBD2; CDR3: ASSPLTAGTSSREQY
size: .; J: TRBJ2-1; V: TRBV7-2; D: .; CDR3: ASSPRRVRGYNEQF
size: .; J: TRBJ2-5; V: TRBV15; D: TRBD2; CDR3: ATSRDRGGQETQY
size: few; J: TRBJ1-5; V: TRBV2; D: TRBD1; CDR3: ASSLDRGDQPQH
size: once; J: TRBJ2-7; V: TRBV18; D: TRBD2; CDR3: ASSPPGTSGSEQY
size: .; J: TRBJ1-1; V: TRBV7-9; D: TRBD1; CDR3: ASSFPGQGTEAF
size: .; J: TRBJ2-1; V: TRBV6-5; D: .; CDR3: ASSPGIRVNEQF
size: .; J: TRBJ2-5; V: TRBV7-2; D: .; CDR3: ASSSDYRGETQY
size: .; J: TRBJ2-7; V: TRBV5-1; D: TRBD2; CDR3: ASSSLAGSYEQY
size: .; J: TRBJ2-1; V: TRBV11-2; D: TRBD2; CDR3: ASSQISGRNEQF
size: .; J: TRBJ1-6; V: TRBV11-2; D: .; CDR3: ASSLIDNSPLH
size: many; J: TRBJ2-1; V: TRBV6-2/TRBV6-3; D: TRBD2; CDR3: ASSPLAVSYNEQF
size: .; J: TRBJ1-5; V: TRBV9; D: .; CDR3: ASSAGEGLTQPQH
size: .; J: TRBJ2-7; V: TRBV6-1; D: TRBD2; CDR3: ASSDPIAGAFNEQY
size: .; J: TRBJ1-4; V: TRBV5-5; D: TRBD1; CDR3: ASSTGQTGDEKLF
size: .; J: TRBJ1-2; V: TRBV6-1; D: TRBD1; CDR3: ASSEVTGTGHGYT
size: .; J: TRBJ2-1; V: TRBV27; D: TRBD2; CDR3: ASTSTSGQPLNNEQF
size: once; J: TRBJ1-1; V: TRBV6-5; D: TRBD1; CDR3: ASSSYTGALEAF
size: .; J: TRBJ1-2; V: TRBV28; D: TRBD1; CDR3: ASRGQGGYGYT
size: .; J: TRBJ2-2; V: TRBV4-1; D: .; CDR3: ASSHTGTGNTGELF
size: .; J: TRBJ1-1; V: TRBV5-4; D: .; CDR3: ASSGNRDTEAF
size: few; J: TRBJ2-1; V: TRBV15; D: .; CDR3: ATSRAKPVLNEQF